This TCR beta chain was obtained from a study of T-cell reconstitution after alpha-beta-depleted transplantation in children. Whole-study results and caveats: Newly made T cells mostly supplied T-cell counts and diversity one year after transplant. High day-60 TCRbeta diversity in some patients came from surviving recipient T cells and thymic progenitors. Where alpha-beta T cells came from about two months after transplant was reportedly several hundred expanded graft clones.

This clonotype showed up just a few times. Antigen: not known. A library of TCRbeta sequences, prepared with unique molecular identifiers, was generated. One entry per CDR3 protein, called by TCRdb with MiXCR from the PCR reads. The data contain 250,000 to 400,000 distinct CDR3 sequences, over 20% of them singletons. This CDR3 region has 13 residues. CDR1 and CDR2 from the germline V gene are SEHNR and FQNEAQ (reference sequence). V was shortened by 2 bases and J by 4 bases, with 8 bases between the two germline ends. This chain joins TRBV7-9 and TRBJ1-2; D ambiguous. This receptor was obtained from a male patient younger than 18 who had a stem cell transplant for acute lymphoblastic leukemia, so the T cells may come from the graft donor. The sequenced sample was PBMCs, mostly from graft donor cells, obtained 180 days after TCRalphabeta/CD19-depleted stem cell transplant. Here the CDR3 DNA reads TGTGCCAGCAGCTTATCAGTGTTCTATGGCTACACCTTC. This translates into CASSLSVFYGYTF.